The next 13 T cell receptor beta chains were all read from a single sample in a study of response to subunit inactivated influenza vaccine (dated by TCRdb to 2016 to 2019). Libraries came from RT-PCR. The sequencer was an Illumina HiSeq 2500. TCRdb ran its own pipeline on the public reads, namely fastp trimming at Q25 and MiXCR clone calling, and kept in-frame beta chains. Rows merge per CDR3 protein into single entries with the most common DNA and genes. Counted in this sample were 650,000 or so distinct CDR3 sequences; around 15% of them appeared once. Together, the top ten hold 7.6% of the sample. This sample comprised PBMCs from blood, obtained less than 15 days before vaccination. The receptors were gathered from a middle-aged man who received an inactivated influenza vaccine. Donor details come from another sample of the same person, matched by shared clones.

This clonotype was observed a handful of times. The chain uses TRBV6-1 and TRBJ2-1; 14 bases align to TRBD2. J gave up 7 bases and V 5 bases, and 10 bases lay outside the gene matches. CDR1 MNHNS and CDR2 SASEGT come from the germline V gene. The CDR3 is 17 residues long. Written as DNA, the CDR3 is TGTGCCAGCAGTAAAAAGATAGGGACTAGCGGGAGTAATGAGCAGTTCTTC. Its protein product is CASSKKIGTSGSNEQFF.

The chain is built from TRBV15 and TRBJ2-2, with D perhaps given as TRBD1 or TRBD2 (5 bases each). The CDR3 runs 16 residues. V was shortened by 0 bases and J by 7 bases, with 15 bases between the two germline ends. Germline V gene data show CDR1 as LNHNV and CDR2 as YYDKDF (reference sequence). CDR3 coding DNA: TGTGCCACCAGCAGAGAGGGGTCCTGGGGGAGCGGGGAGCTGTTTTTT. The encoded protein is CATSREGSWGSGELFF.

This chain joins TRBV6-5 and TRBJ1-1, with TRBD1 identical over 8 bases. Germline V CDR1 and CDR2: MNHEY, SVGAGI. There are 14 residues in the CDR3. Germline trimming cut 4 bases from V and 6 bases from J; bases unmatched to any gene: 7. This CDR3 is CASSWDRSLPEAFF. The CDR3 DNA follows: TGTGCCAGCAGTTGGGACAGGTCCCTCCCTGAAGCTTTCTTT.

This clonotype was seen a handful of times. The chain has TRBV28 and TRBJ2-1; D gene ambiguous. The V gene's germline CDR1 is MDHEN and CDR2 SYDVKM. The CDR3 runs to 14 residues. V lost 2 bases, J lost 0 bases, and 5 bases lay in between. DNA for the CDR3: TGTGCCAGCAGTTTACCGACCTCCTACAATGAGCAGTTCTTC. Its translation is CASSLPTSYNEQFF.

This clonotype was seen repeatedly, ten times or more. V is TRBV4-2 and J is TRBJ2-2; D gene uncertain. V was trimmed by 4 bases and J by 1 base, leaving 10 bases between them. The CDR3 extends over 15 amino acids. Germline CDR1 is LGHNA and CDR2 is YNFKEQ. CDR3 DNA sequence: TGTGCCAGCAGCCGAATGGACGGGAACACCGGGGAGCTGTTTTTT. Its protein product is CASSRMDGNTGELFF.

V is TRBV9 and J is TRBJ2-3; 9 nucleotides match TRBD1. The CDR3 length is 16 residues. Trimming took 2 bases from V and 4 from J; bases not matched to a gene: 8. CDR1 is SGDLS and CDR2 is YYNGEE in the germline V gene. CDR3 in DNA: TGTGCCAGCAGCGTCTCCGGGACAGGGCAATCAGATACGCAGTATTTT. This gives the protein CASSVSGTGQSDTQYF.

The chain combines TRBV6-1 with TRBJ2-1; tentatively, D is TRBD1 (5 bases). Germline CDR1 and CDR2: MNHNS and SASEGT. V was shortened by 1 base and J by 10 bases, with 17 bases between the two germline ends. This CDR3 has 15 residues. The CDR3 DNA reads TGTGCCAGCAGTGAAGTTAGTACAGGTCAGGGAGAGCAGTTCTTC. Residues: CASSEVSTGQGEQFF.

The V call is TRBV4-2, the J call TRBJ2-2, with 10 bases matching TRBD1. The V and J ends lost 5 bases and 3 bases, in that order; junction bases with no gene match: 6. CDR3 length equals 16 residues. Per germline, CDR1 LGHNA and CDR2 YNFKEQ. In nucleotides, the CDR3 is TGTGCCAGCAGCGACAGGGGGCGCCGGGACACCGGGGAGCTGTTTTTT. As protein: CASSDRGRRDTGELFF.

CDR3 nucleotide sequence: TGTGCCAGCAGCTCCGTGCACAATGAGCAGTTCTTC. It specifies CASSSVHNEQFF. The chain couples TRBV5-5 to TRBJ2-1; D unclear. CDR1 and CDR2 from the germline V gene are SGHKS and YYEKEE (reference sequence). Trimming shortened V by 3 bases and J by 5 bases, and 6 bases separated the two germline ends. CDR3 length: 12 residues.

This clonotype was seen only a few times. The chain uses TRBV15 and TRBJ2-7, with D perhaps given as TRBD1 or TRBD2 (6 bases each). V was pared by 0 bases and J by 12 bases, with 15 bases between. CDR1 is LNHNV, CDR2 YYDKDF, per germline (reference sequence). The CDR3 sequence is 13 residues long. The CDR3 DNA reads TGTGCCACCAGCAGAGATTTTGGGGGGCTGGGGTACTTC. This codes for CATSRDFGGLGYF.

This clonotype was detected ten times or more. The chain recombines TRBV7-2 with TRBJ2-1; the D gene could be TRBD1 or TRBD2 (6 bases each). Trimming pared 2 bases from V and 3 bases from J, leaving 11 bases between. The CDR3 sequence is 15 residues long. The germline CDR1 and CDR2 sequences are SGHTA and FQGNSA. CDR3 sequence: CASSLRGAGYNEQFF. The CDR3, as DNA: TGTGCCAGCAGCTTAAGGGGGGCAGGCTACAATGAGCAGTTCTTC.

This clonotype was picked up a small number of times. The rearrangement uses TRBV5-1 and TRBJ1-2; D not certain. Germline V gene sequence: CDR1 SGHRS, CDR2 YFSETQ. The V and J ends lost 2 bases and 4 bases respectively, with 9 bases between them. The CDR3 has 13 residues. The CDR3 DNA sequence: TGCGCCAGCAGCTTCGGGGTCTCCTATGGCTACACCTTC. This translates into CASSFGVSYGYTF. Based on the CDR3 plus reference TRBV5-1 and TRBJ1-2, the full variable domain is KAGVTQTPRYLIKTRGQQVTLSCSPISGHRSVSWYQQTPGQGLQFLFEYFSETQRNKGNFPGRFSGRQFSNSRSEMNVSTLELGDSALYLCASSFGVSYGYTFGSGTRLTVV.

The rearrangement links TRBV27 to TRBJ2-3; the match to TRBD2 covers 9 bases. Trimming cost V 0 bases and J 6 bases; bases outside gene matches: 7. Per germline, CDR1 MNHEY and CDR2 SMNVEV (reference sequence). This CDR3 is built from 16 residues. CDR3: CASSLSSGRWIDTQYF. The CDR3 DNA sequence: TGTGCCAGCAGTTTATCTAGCGGGAGATGGATTGATACGCAGTATTTT.